The present T cell receptor beta chain was sequenced within a study of CD8+ T cells in alopecia areata. Study information: Twice daily, treated patients received 5 to 10 mg of oral tofacitinib. Tofacitinib treatment spanned 6 to 18 months, with 6 months off drug afterward. Study-level findings and limits: Patients shared TCRs less clearly than mice did, possibly owing to HLA.

Germline V gene data show CDR1 as SGHRS and CDR2 as YFSETQ. The CDR3 is made up of 16 amino acids. Germline trimming cut 4 bases from V and 8 bases from J; bases unmatched to any gene: 9. It was cDNA, reverse transcribed from extracted RNA, that served as the sequencing template. Data came from immunoSEQ multiplex PCR; TCRdb stores just in-frame clones and leaves some out. The table shows about 160,000 clones, with approximately 50% occurring only once. Of note for this clone: Its target is unknown.

Obtained from alopecia areata patients were lesional scalp punch biopsies along with peripheral blood. Sequenced: CD4+ T cells sorted from blood. This sequence originates from a human donor with alopecia areata. The chain has TRBV5-1 and TRBJ2-1, with 13 nucleotides matching TRBD2. For the CDR3, the DNA is TGCGCCAGCAGCCTCAGACTAGCGGGAGGAAATTATGAGCAGTTCTTC. As protein: CASSLRLAGGNYEQFF.